This T cell receptor (beta chain) was sequenced during a study of blood T cell repertoires in COVID-19. Study-wide background: The cDNA or gDNA used as material had been derived from T cells, B-cell-depleted T cells, or PBMCs.

Authors' data handling: Amplification from reference gene primers served as the basis for estimated nucleated cell counts. Generated by immunoSEQ multiplex PCR, the TCRdb table keeps only in-frame clones and is missing some. Clone size and the V and J calls come from that table; the DNA yielded D and trimming. The table shows roughly 140,000 clones, with 70% to 85% occurring only once. The sequenced sample consisted of peripheral blood. This TCR was recovered from an elderly woman in a cohort sampled during active or convalescent COVID-19.

The CDR3 reads CASSVGTVQETQYF. Written as DNA, the CDR3 is TGTGCCAGCAGCGTAGGGACAGTACAAGAGACCCAGTACTTC. The chain links TRBV9 to TRBJ2-5; possible D gene TRBD1, 6 bases. V lost 0 bases and J lost 2, with 8 bases in between. There are 14 residues in the CDR3. CDR1 is SGDLS, CDR2 YYNGEE, per germline.